This T cell receptor (beta chain) was sequenced during a study of cytomegalovirus exposure and HLA in healthy donors. Germline V gene data show CDR1 as SQVTM and CDR2 as ANQGSEA. The CDR3 loop spans 14 amino acids. V was pared by 4 bases and J by 5 bases, with 18 bases between. Both 60 Vbeta primers and 13 Jbeta primers went into the PCR. Only in-frame clones appear in the TCRdb table, and some are missing; sequencing was by immunoSEQ multiplex PCR. The sample carries around 75,000 clones, around 76% recorded once. The receptor was derived from a young man in good health and CMV-seronegative. Material: PBMCs. J is TRBJ2-7 and V is TRBV29-1; D perhaps matches TRBD1 (6 bases). CDR3 in amino acids: CSVGGSGVSDEQYF. The CDR3, as DNA: TGCAGCGTTGGGGGATCAGGGGTGAGCGACGAGCAGTACTTC.